The source of this T cell receptor beta chain is a study of T cell changes during pregnancy in multiple sclerosis. Repertoires were generated with immunoSEQ multiplex PCR, while TCRdb's copy carries only in-frame clones and drops some. The sample gives around 30,000 clones, 89% of which show up once; 0.6% to 0.85% is in the top ten. Germline-derived CDR1 and CDR2 are SGHDT and YYEEEE. The ends lost 4 bases at V and 4 bases at J; junction bases unmatched: 11. This CDR3 is built from 15 residues. Sequences were derived from CD4+ T cells from peripheral blood mononuclear cells, sampled in the second trimester of pregnancy. The gene calls are TRBV5-6 and TRBJ2-7; TRBD1 matches at 7 bases. The clonotype was recovered from a female donor with multiple sclerosis, enrolled in a pregnancy study. The CDR3 DNA reads TGTGCCAGCAGCCCAGGACTCAGGGGGTGGTACGAGCAGTACTTC. Encoded protein: CASSPGLRGWYEQYF.